Below, 16 T cell receptor beta chains from the same sample are listed, as sequenced in a study of spatial heterogeneity in lung cancer. Time point defined: sample taken at primary tumor resection. From the 5' RACE reads, TCRdb called clonotypes with MiXCR, one entry per CDR3 protein. This sample has around 40,000 distinct CDR3 sequences; less than 6.5% occur once, and the top ten carry 20% to 30%. Specimen: PBMCs, collected at surgery. Receptor source: a female donor with early-stage non-small cell lung cancer.

This clonotype was counted ten times or more. V gene TRBV10-2 combines with J gene TRBJ1-3, with TRBD1 identical over 9 bases. V dropped 3 bases and J dropped 3; count of bases not matched to a gene: 3. CDR3 length equals 15 residues. The germline gives CDR1 WSHSY, CDR2 SAAADI. The CDR3 coding sequence is TGCGCCAGCAGTGACCGGGACAGGGTTGGAAACACCATATATTTT. Encoded protein: CASSDRDRVGNTIYF.

This clonotype came up many times. The chain joins TRBV5-5 to TRBJ2-5; 10 nucleotides agree with TRBD2. The germline CDR1 and CDR2 sequences are SGHKS and YYEKEE (reference sequence). The CDR3 is 15 amino acids. The V segment lost 0 bases and the J segment 5 bases; nucleotides outside the gene matches: 4. The CDR3 DNA reads as TGTGCCAGCAGCTTGGAGGGACTAGCGTCCGAGACCCAGTACTTC. The encoded protein is CASSLEGLASETQYF.

Ten or more counts support this clonotype. The V and J genes are TRBV20-1 and TRBJ2-7; D call uncertain. CDR3 size: 14 residues. The V gene lost 2 bases and the J gene lost 6 bases, with 17 bases spanning the gap. Germline V gives CDR1 DFQATT, CDR2 SNEGSKA (reference sequence). The CDR3, as DNA: TGCAGTGCTAGATTCTCGCGGACCGGCACCGAGCAGTACTTC. This encodes CSARFSRTGTEQYF.

This clonotype was seen repeatedly, ten times or more. This chain joins TRBV20-1 and TRBJ1-4; D is unresolved. Trimming stripped 8 bases from V and 1 base from J, with 8 bases between. This CDR3 is built from 12 residues. Germline V gene lookup returns CDR1 DFQATT and CDR2 SNEGSKA (reference sequence). DNA of the CDR3: TGCAGTTCGATATTAACTAATGAAAAACTGTTTTTT. As protein: CSSILTNEKLFF.

In its sample, this clonotype was seen many times. This chain joins TRBV7-2 and TRBJ2-7; D tentatively fits TRBD1 or TRBD2 (5 bases each). Trimming shortened V by 4 bases and J by 6 bases, and 13 bases separated the two germline ends. Looked up from germline, CDR1 is SGHTA and CDR2 is FQGNSA. The CDR3 runs to 13 residues. CDR3: CASSSQGVAEQYF. The DNA of the CDR3 is TGTGCCAGCAGCTCCCAGGGAGTAGCCGAGCAGTACTTC.

This clonotype was counted at least ten times. The V and J genes are TRBV30 and TRBJ2-4; possibly TRBD1 for D (6 bases). With 2 bases removed from V and 4 bases from J, the gap between germline ends came to 12 bases. Per the germline V gene, CDR1 is GTSNPN and CDR2 is SVGIG (reference sequence). CDR3 length equals 14 residues. The DNA of the CDR3 is TGTGCCTGGAGTCCGGACAGCGCTAAAAACATTCAGTACTTC. Its protein product is CAWSPDSAKNIQYF.

This clonotype came up many times. This chain links TRBV3-1 with TRBJ2-7, with D unresolved. V shed 5 bases and J shed 3 bases, with 11 bases lying between them. CDR3 length equals 13 residues. Looked up from germline, CDR1 is LGHDT and CDR2 is YNNKEL (reference sequence). The CDR3 protein is CASSSSAYYEQYF. CDR3 DNA: TGTGCCAGCAGCTCCTCGGCCTACTACGAGCAGTACTTC.

This clonotype was seen at least ten times. The chain combines TRBV7-2 with TRBJ2-2; unclear D gene. Deletions cut 2 bases from V and 2 bases from J, with 9 bases between. The germline V gene has CDR1 SGHTA and CDR2 FQGNSA. This CDR3 is 15 amino acids long. The CDR3 sequence: CASSLRPVNTGELFF. The CDR3 DNA sequence: TGTGCCAGCAGCTTAAGGCCTGTCAACACCGGGGAGCTGTTTTTT.

This clonotype has ten or more counts. This chain uses TRBV4-2 with TRBJ1-1; 7 bases agree with TRBD1. V lost 1 base and J lost 9; bases outside the gene matches: 8. Germline CDR1 LGHNA, CDR2 YNFKEQ. This CDR3 has 14 amino acids. The CDR3: CASSQARQGTKAFF. The DNA for the CDR3 is TGTGCCAGCAGCCAAGCCCGACAGGGAACCAAAGCTTTCTTT.

V is TRBV5-1 and J is TRBJ2-7; 7 bases fit TRBD1. The CDR3 totals 15 residues. Germline V gene lookup returns CDR1 SGHRS and CDR2 YFSETQ. The V gene end was trimmed by 2 bases and the J gene end by 0 bases; junction bases not matched to a gene: 5. This CDR3 is CASSFRQGGSYEQYF. As DNA, the CDR3 is TGCGCCAGCAGCTTTAGACAGGGCGGCTCCTACGAGCAGTACTTC.

This clonotype has at least ten counts. This sequence joins TRBV20-1 and TRBJ2-7, with no clear D. Looked up from germline, CDR1 is DFQATT and CDR2 is SNEGSKA (reference sequence). The V gene lost 6 bases and the J gene lost 4 bases, with 4 bases spanning the gap. The CDR3 sequence is 9 residues long. CDR3 DNA: TGCAGTGCAGAATACGAGCAGTACTTC. Encoded protein: CSAEYEQYF.

This clonotype was counted only a few times. The J gene is TRBJ1-6, the V gene TRBV7-9, with D unresolved. Germline V gene lookup returns CDR1 SEHNR and CDR2 FQNEAQ (reference sequence). Trimming stripped 3 bases from V and 6 bases from J, with 9 bases between. The CDR3 loop spans 14 amino acids. The CDR3 bases are TGTGCCAGCAGCTTCGAGACACCTAATTCACCCCTCCACTTT. Protein: CASSFETPNSPLHF.

The chain has TRBV12-3 or TRBV12-4 and TRBJ1-5; D possibly corresponds to TRBD1 (5 bases). Trimming shortened V by 6 bases and J by 0 bases, and 12 bases separated the two germline ends. The CDR3 has 15 amino acids. DNA of the CDR3: TGTGCCAGCAGCGACGGGACCGTTAGCAATCAGCCCCAGCATTTT. Translation gives CASSDGTVSNQPQHF.

This clonotype was recorded many times. The gene calls are TRBV5-8 and TRBJ2-1, with 8 nucleotides matching TRBD1. Losses at the gene ends were 0 bases for V and 5 bases for J; bases not matched to a gene: 4. Looked up from germline, CDR1 is SGHTS and CDR2 is YDEGEE. The CDR3 has 15 amino acids. CDR3 in DNA: TGTGCCAGCAGCTTGGGGCAGGGGGCCAACAATGAGCAGTTCTTC. This encodes CASSLGQGANNEQFF.

This clonotype has a handful of counts. The J gene is TRBJ2-7, the V gene TRBV7-8; D gene ambiguous. The CDR3 extends over 15 amino acids. Deletions cut 1 base from V and 1 base from J, with 11 bases between. Germline-derived CDR1 and CDR2 are SGHVS and FQNEAQ. CDR3 loop: CASSLGVVVSYEQYF. In DNA form, the CDR3 reads TGTGCCAGCAGCTTAGGGGTGGTAGTTTCCTACGAGCAGTACTTC.

This clonotype appeared many times. This chain uses TRBV29-1 with TRBJ1-3; D is possibly TRBD1 (6 bases). Per germline, CDR1 SQVTM and CDR2 ANQGSEA. This CDR3 region has 15 residues. Deletions cut 4 bases from V and 4 bases from J, with 17 bases between. The CDR3 sequence is CSVVVRGLRGNTIYF. The CDR3 bases are TGCAGCGTTGTCGTTAGGGGGTTGCGAGGAAACACCATATATTTT. The full variable domain, completed using reference TRBV29-1 and TRBJ1-3, is SAVISQKPSRDICQRGTSLTIQCQVDSQVTMMFWYRQQPGQSLTLIATANQGSEATYESGFVIDKFPISRPNLTFSTLTVSNMSPEDSSIYLCSVVVRGLRGNTIYFGEGSWLTVV.